The 31 T cell receptor beta chains below come from one sample, sequenced in a study of tumor-infiltrating lymphocytes in oesophageal squamous cell carcinoma. From the PCR reads, TCRdb called clonotypes with MiXCR, one entry per CDR3 protein. This sample has more than 10,000 distinct CDR3 sequences, with over 50% found just once. Sequences were obtained from esophageal tumor tissue. Every receptor here comes from a female donor with esophageal squamous cell carcinoma.

The rearrangement joins TRBV7-4 to TRBJ2-1; 8 positions agree with TRBD2. CDR1 and CDR2 (germline): SGHVT, SQSDAQ. The CDR3 runs 15 residues. V lost 0 bases and J lost 4; bases outside the gene matches: 2. This CDR3 reads CASSLASGMYNEQFF. DNA of the CDR3: TGTGCCAGCAGCTTAGCTAGCGGGATGTACAATGAGCAGTTCTTC.

The V and J genes are TRBV7-3 and TRBJ2-1; 7 nucleotides align to TRBD2. The CDR3 covers 15 residues. Germline loops: CDR1 SGHTA, CDR2 FQGTGA. Losses at the gene ends were 0 bases for V and 6 bases for J; bases not matched to a gene: 5. The CDR3 DNA is TGTGCCAGCAGCTTAACGCGGGAGCCTTTCAATGAGCAGTTCTTC. Protein sequence: CASSLTREPFNEQFF.

This clonotype was seen only once. This chain joins TRBV7-8 and TRBJ2-3; 13 positions match TRBD2. The CDR3 loop spans 17 amino acids. Germline V gives CDR1 SGHVS, CDR2 FQNEAQ. The V gene end was trimmed by 5 bases and the J gene end by 1 base; junction bases not matched to a gene: 6. CDR3 sequence: CASSRTSGSSGTDTQYF. The CDR3 DNA is TGTGCCAGCAGCCGGACTAGCGGGAGTTCAGGCACAGATACGCAGTATTTT.

This clonotype is judged medium-sized (0.01 to 0.1%). CDR3 residues: CASSQDRAVPGNTQYF. In DNA, the CDR3 is TGCGCCAGCAGCCAAGATCGAGCGGTCCCTGGAAATACGCAGTATTTT. This chain links TRBV4-3 with TRBJ2-3; tentatively, D is TRBD2 (5 bases). Trimming took off 0 bases at V and 7 bases at J, with 17 bases between the two ends. The germline CDR1 and CDR2 sequences are LGHNA and YSLEER. CDR3 size: 16 residues.

V gene TRBV7-2 combines with J gene TRBJ2-3; a weak D match, TRBD2 (5 bases). Germline V gene data show CDR1 as SGHTA and CDR2 as FQGNSA. Trimming took off 3 bases at V and 1 base at J, with 11 bases between the two ends. The CDR3 length is 15 residues. CDR3: CASSFGLAGTDTQYF. The DNA for the CDR3 is TGTGCCAGCAGCTTCGGACTTGCCGGCACAGATACGCAGTATTTT. The full variable domain, in which reference TRBV7-2 and TRBJ2-3 provide the parts outside the CDR3, is GAGVSQSPSNKVTEKGKDVELRCDPISGHTALYWYRQSLGQGLEFLIYFQGNSAPDKSGLPSDRFSAERTGGSVSTLTIQRTQQEDSAVYLCASSFGLAGTDTQYFGPGTRLTVL.

This rearrangement joins TRBV28 to TRBJ2-1; D is uncertain. The closer fit of TRBJ1-2 to the DNA end suggests the J call may be wrong. There are 13 residues in the CDR3. In germline, CDR1 is MDHEN, CDR2 SYDVKM. The DNA for the CDR3 is TGTGCCAGCAGCCCGCAGACTAACTATGGCTACACCTTC. Amino acids: CASSPQTNYGYTF.

The table lists this clonotype with a count of one. Here the CDR3 reads CATSRVGGEEQYF. In nucleotides, the CDR3 is TGTGCCACCAGCAGAGTGGGGGGAGAAGAGCAGTACTTC. The chain couples TRBV15 to TRBJ2-7; D possibly corresponds to TRBD2 (6 bases). Germline V gives CDR1 LNHNV, CDR2 YYDKDF (reference sequence). There are 13 residues in the CDR3. V was shortened by 1 base and J by 7 bases, with 11 bases between the two germline ends.

The rearrangement joins TRBV10-1 to TRBJ2-5, with D perhaps TRBD1 (5 bases). The J call may be incorrect, as the DNA end agrees better with TRBJ2-1. CDR1 and CDR2 (germline): WNHNN, SYGVQD (reference sequence). This CDR3 comprises 14 residues. CDR3: CASSEAQGEHEQFF. The CDR3 nucleotides read TGCGCCAGCAGTGAGGCCCAGGGTGAACATGAGCAGTTCTTC.

A remark on this clonotype: A much larger clone sits a single nucleotide away, making a read error possible. V gene TRBV7-8 combines with J gene TRBJ2-1; D is possibly TRBD1 (5 bases). Germline V gene lookup returns CDR1 SGHVS and CDR2 FQNEAQ. V was trimmed by 6 bases and J by 10 bases, leaving 13 bases between them. The CDR3 contains 12 residues. The CDR3 DNA follows: TGTGCCAGCAGAACAGGACCCTACGAGCAGTTCTTC. Amino acid sequence: CASRTGPYEQFF.

Only a few counts were recorded for this clonotype. The chain combines TRBV7-2 with TRBJ2-3; D is possibly TRBD1 or TRBD2 (5 bases each). TRBJ2-1 matches the DNA end more closely, so the J call is doubtful. CDR1 and CDR2 (germline): SGHTA, FQGNSA. This CDR3 region has 14 residues. CDR3 region: CASSRDAALSEQFF. CDR3 coding DNA: TGTGCCAGCAGCAGGGACGCCGCTCTGAGTGAGCAGTTCTTC.

The V and J genes are TRBV6-1 and TRBJ1-4; D is ambiguous. The germline CDR1 and CDR2 sequences are MNHNS and SASEGT. The CDR3 has 13 residues. Trimming shortened V by 1 base and J by 17 bases, and 17 bases separated the two germline ends. For the CDR3, the DNA is TGTGCCAGCAGTGAAGATTACAGTATATTAATTTTTTTT. Translated: CASSEDYSILIFF.

The chain couples TRBV6-1 to TRBJ2-7; TRBD1 matches at 10 bases. The CDR3 loop spans 15 amino acids. J was trimmed by 2 bases and V by 8 bases; bases with no gene match: 9. Germline CDR1 MNHNS, CDR2 SASEGT. CDR3 amino acids: CASGTGVDGAYEQYF. DNA for the CDR3: TGTGCCAGCGGGACAGGGGTGGATGGGGCCTACGAGCAGTACTTC.

This clonotype was counted once. The chain has TRBV6-1 and TRBJ2-5; 10 bases match TRBD2. The J call may be faulty, since TRBJ2-7 better matches the DNA end. Looked up from germline, CDR1 is MNHNS and CDR2 is SASEGT. The CDR3 extends over 14 amino acids. The CDR3 region is CASSASGGNYEQYF. CDR3 DNA sequence: TGTGCCAGCAGTGCTAGCGGGGGCAACTACGAGCAGTACTTC.

V usage is TRBV7-8 and J usage is TRBJ2-1; TRBD2 aligns across 9 bases. With V trimmed by 5 bases and J by 8 bases, 22 bases remained unmatched. Looked up from germline, CDR1 is SGHVS and CDR2 is FQNEAQ. The CDR3 is 19 amino acids. The CDR3 loop reads CASSNPHGLAGRRGDEQFF. CDR3 sequence (DNA): TGTGCCAGCAGCAACCCCCACGGCCTAGCGGGACGGAGAGGGGATGAGCAGTTCTTC.

This clonotype is deemed medium-sized. This may be a read error: a much more frequent sequence differs by one nucleotide. The rearrangement uses TRBV6-6 and TRBJ2-5; the D is unclear. CDR1 is MNHNY and CDR2 is SVGAGI in the germline V gene (reference sequence). CDR3 size: 13 residues. V was trimmed by 2 bases and J by 11 bases, leaving 15 bases between them. CDR3 loop: CASSYRVDNEQYF. CDR3 DNA sequence: TGTGCCAGCAGTTACAGGGTCGACAATGAGCAGTACTTC.

As regards this clonotype: The conserved final phenylalanine or tryptophan is absent from the CDR3, which likely points to a read error. No DNA is shown, since the ends of the CDR3 on it are uncertain; the CDR3 is the one TCRdb lists. The chain combines TRBV6-2 or TRBV6-3 with TRBJ2-7; the DNA was not used to check the table's D call, TRBD1. Germline V CDR1 and CDR2: MNHEY, SVGEGT. A total of 15 residues make up the CDR3, ends included. The chain's CDR3 is CASRGQGDYGYTFGS.

Points on this clonotype: This sequence may be a read error, since a much larger clone differs from it by one base. This chain connects TRBV2 to TRBJ2-5; 7 positions match TRBD2. The V gene end was trimmed by 4 bases and the J gene end by 11 bases; junction bases not matched to a gene: 13. CDR3 size: 14 residues. Germline V gives CDR1 SNHLY, CDR2 FYNNEI. The CDR3 nucleotides are TGTGCCAGCAGTGCTAGCGGCTCCTACAATGAGCAGTACTTC. Translation: CASSASGSYNEQYF.

This clonotype has just a few counts. The chain employs TRBV24-1 and TRBJ2-3, with D perhaps TRBD2 (5 bases). The V gene lost 4 bases and the J gene lost 14 bases, with 24 bases spanning the gap. This CDR3 has 15 amino acids. CDR1 and CDR2 from the germline V gene are KGHDR and SFDVKD. The CDR3 protein is CATSDPPPSAGELYF. The CDR3 nucleotides are TGTGCCACCAGTGACCCCCCCCCTTCGGCCGGGGAGCTGTATTTT.

The chain uses TRBV27 and TRBJ2-6; D is unresolved. Trimming cost V 4 bases and J 0 bases, with 4 bases left between them. From germline, CDR1 is MNHEY and CDR2 SMNVEV (reference sequence). CDR3 size: 14 residues. CDR3 coding DNA: TGTGCCAGCAGTTGGGGCTCTGGGGCCAACGTCCTGACTTTC. Translation: CASSWGSGANVLTF.

The chain couples TRBV12-3 or TRBV12-4 to TRBJ2-5; TRBD1 aligns across 8 bases. Gene TRBJ2-1 matches the end of the DNA better, so the J call may be wrong. CDR3 length: 14 amino acids. CDR3 nucleotide sequence: TGTGCCAGCAGACCGACAGGGGCCTACAATGAGCAGTTCTTC. This codes for CASRPTGAYNEQFF.

The chain recombines TRBV6-1 with TRBJ2-3; 9 bases are a match to TRBD2. CDR3 length: 14 amino acids. J gave up 3 bases and V 7 bases, and 5 bases lay outside the gene matches. Per the germline V gene, CDR1 is MNHNS and CDR2 is SASEGT. CDR3: CASTPSGMTDTQYF. The CDR3 DNA reads TGTGCCAGCACCCCTAGCGGGATGACAGATACGCAGTATTTT.

V is TRBV28 and J is TRBJ2-5, with 9 bases that match TRBD1. Germline CDR1 and CDR2: MDHEN and SYDVKM. With 4 bases clipped from V and 5 bases from J, the junction kept 5 bases outside the gene matches. This CDR3 spans 14 amino acids. The CDR3 here is CASSSPGQGETQYF. The CDR3 nucleotides are TGTGCCAGCAGTTCTCCGGGACAGGGCGAGACCCAGTACTTC.

On this clonotype: Likely a read error: the CDR3 ends without its conserved phenylalanine or tryptophan. No DNA is shown, since the ends of the CDR3 on it are uncertain; the CDR3 is the one TCRdb lists. The chain combines TRBV7-4 with TRBJ1-1; the table's D call, TRBD1, was not checked against the DNA. The CDR3 comprises 17 residues, both ends counted. Germline V CDR1 and CDR2: SGHVT, SQSDAQ. CDR3 region: CASTTPGQVKMSSSSGQ.

This clonotype showed up just a few times. The gene calls are TRBV12-3 or TRBV12-4 and TRBJ2-5; D is perhaps TRBD1 or TRBD2 (5 bases each). CDR3 length equals 14 residues. V gave up 1 base and J gave up 1 base, with 7 bases separating them. CDR3 protein: CASSLGGTQETQYF. CDR3 DNA: TGTGCCAGCAGTTTAGGTGGGACCCAAGAGACCCAGTACTTC.

This chain connects TRBV24-1 to TRBJ2-3; D uncertain. The CDR3 consists of 14 residues. V was trimmed by 6 bases and J by 2 bases, leaving 11 bases between them. Germline values: CDR1 KGHDR, CDR2 SFDVKD. CDR3: CATSFSSATDTQYF. The CDR3 DNA reads TGTGCCACCAGTTTTTCCTCCGCCACAGATACGCAGTATTTT.

The chain carries TRBV7-8 and TRBJ2-3, with 10 bases lining up with TRBD2. Per the germline V gene, CDR1 is SGHVS and CDR2 is FQNEAQ. With 0 bases clipped from V and 6 bases from J, the junction kept 6 bases outside the gene matches. The length of the CDR3 is 16 residues. The CDR3 region has the DNA TGTGCCAGCAGCTTAGCGACCAGCGGGAGGGCCGATACGCAGTATTTT. Translation: CASSLATSGRADTQYF.

This clonotype was seen repeatedly, ten times or more. The chain recombines TRBV12-3 or TRBV12-4 with TRBJ2-7; 8 bases match TRBD1. J gave up 3 bases and V 4 bases, and 8 bases lay outside the gene matches. The length of the CDR3 is 15 residues. CDR3 protein: CASSSTNRGNYEQYF. The DNA of the CDR3 is TGTGCCAGCAGTTCCACGAACAGGGGGAACTACGAGCAGTACTTC.

V usage is TRBV19 and J usage is TRBJ2-3; 7 nucleotides match TRBD1. The CDR3 runs to 14 residues. V shed 5 bases and J 3 bases; nucleotides not matched to a gene: 5. Germline loops: CDR1 LNHDA, CDR2 SQIVND (reference sequence). CDR3 region: CASSGQATTDTQYF. In nucleotides, the CDR3 is TGTGCCAGTAGTGGACAGGCTACTACAGATACGCAGTATTTT. Complete variable domain (other parts from reference TRBV19 and TRBJ2-3): DGGITQSPKYLFRKEGQNVTLSCEQNLNHDAMYWYRQDPGQGLRLIYYSQIVNDFQKGDIAEGYSVSREKKESFPLTVTSAQKNPTAFYLCASSGQATTDTQYFGPGTRLTVL.

The J gene is TRBJ2-2, the V gene TRBV28; 7 positions agree with TRBD1. From germline, CDR1 is MDHEN and CDR2 SYDVKM. The CDR3 loop spans 16 amino acids. V was pared by 4 bases and J by 1 base, with 6 bases of the junction left unmatched. The CDR3 is CASSSYRDRNTGELFF. CDR3 coding DNA: TGTGCCAGCAGTTCATACCGGGACAGGAACACCGGGGAGCTGTTTTTT.

This chain joins TRBV7-6 and TRBJ2-6; possibly TRBD1 or TRBD2 for D (5 bases each). TRBJ2-5 matches the DNA end more closely, so the J call is doubtful. The CDR3 extends over 14 amino acids. Germline CDR1 is SGHVS and CDR2 is FNYEAQ. This CDR3 is CASTEGRVGETQYF. DNA for the CDR3: TGTGCCAGCACTGAGGGCAGGGTAGGAGAGACCCAGTACTTC.

This clonotype was observed many times. Being one base from a much bigger clone, this may be a read error. The genes are TRBV24-1 and TRBJ2-5; possibly TRBD1 for D (5 bases). V lost 4 bases and J lost 11, with 22 bases in between. The CDR3 is made up of 15 amino acids. Germline V lookup: CDR1 KGHDR, CDR2 SFDVKD. CDR3 nucleotides: TGTGCCACCAGTGACTCCGTACAGGTGTTAGGTGAGCAGTACTTC. Its protein product is CATSDSVQVLGEQYF.